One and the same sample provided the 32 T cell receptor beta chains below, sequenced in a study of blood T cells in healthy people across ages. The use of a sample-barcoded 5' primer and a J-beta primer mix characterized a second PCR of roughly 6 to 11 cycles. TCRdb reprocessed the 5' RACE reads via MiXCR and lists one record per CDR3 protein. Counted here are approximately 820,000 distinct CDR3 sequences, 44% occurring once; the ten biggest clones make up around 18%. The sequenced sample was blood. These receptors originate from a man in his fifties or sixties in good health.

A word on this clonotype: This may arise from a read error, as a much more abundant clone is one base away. CDR3 nucleotides: TGCAGCGTTGAGGTTGCTAGATCTCGGGAGCTGTTTTTT. This translates into CSVEVARSRELFF. The chain carries TRBV29-1 and TRBJ2-2; D is unclear. V dropped 3 bases and J dropped 9 bases, with 14 bases sitting between them. CDR3 length equals 13 residues. CDR1 SQVTM and CDR2 ANQGSEA come from the germline V gene.

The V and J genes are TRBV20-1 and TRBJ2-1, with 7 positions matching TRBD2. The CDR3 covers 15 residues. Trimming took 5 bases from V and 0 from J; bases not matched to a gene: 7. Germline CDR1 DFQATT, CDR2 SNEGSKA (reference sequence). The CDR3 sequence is CSAPPSGSSYNEQFF. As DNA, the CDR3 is TGCAGTGCTCCTCCTAGCGGAAGCTCCTACAATGAGCAGTTCTTC.

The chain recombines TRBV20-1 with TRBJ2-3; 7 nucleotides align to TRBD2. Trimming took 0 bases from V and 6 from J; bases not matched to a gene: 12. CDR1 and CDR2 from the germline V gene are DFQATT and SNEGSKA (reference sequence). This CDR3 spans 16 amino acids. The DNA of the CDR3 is TGCAGTGCTAGAGATAGAAAGCGGGGCTCGGGCGATACGCAGTATTTT. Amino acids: CSARDRKRGSGDTQYF.

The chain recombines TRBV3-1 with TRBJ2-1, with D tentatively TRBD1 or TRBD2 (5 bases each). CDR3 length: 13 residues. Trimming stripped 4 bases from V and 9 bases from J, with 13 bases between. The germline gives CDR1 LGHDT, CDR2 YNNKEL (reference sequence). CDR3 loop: CASSPRDRGEQFF. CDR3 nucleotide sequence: TGTGCCAGCAGCCCTAGGGACCGGGGTGAGCAGTTCTTC.

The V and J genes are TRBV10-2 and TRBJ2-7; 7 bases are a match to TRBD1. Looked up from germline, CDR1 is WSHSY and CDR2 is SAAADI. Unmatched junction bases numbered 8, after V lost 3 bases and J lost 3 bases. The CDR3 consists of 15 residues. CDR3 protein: CASSELGTADYEQYF. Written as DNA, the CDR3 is TGCGCCAGCAGTGAACTAGGGACAGCGGACTACGAGCAGTACTTC.

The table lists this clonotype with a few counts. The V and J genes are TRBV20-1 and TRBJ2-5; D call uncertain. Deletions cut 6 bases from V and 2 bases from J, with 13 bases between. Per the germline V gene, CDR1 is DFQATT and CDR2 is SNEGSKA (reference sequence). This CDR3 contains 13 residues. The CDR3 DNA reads TGCAGTGCCCAGACGGCCTCTCAAGAGACCCAGTACTTC. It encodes CSAQTASQETQYF.

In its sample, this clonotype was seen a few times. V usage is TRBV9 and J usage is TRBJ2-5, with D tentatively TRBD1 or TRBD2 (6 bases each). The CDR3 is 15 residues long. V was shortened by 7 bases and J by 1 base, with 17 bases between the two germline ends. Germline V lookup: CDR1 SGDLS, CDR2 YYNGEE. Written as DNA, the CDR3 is TGTGCCAGCGGACGCGGGACAAACTCCCAAGAGACCCAGTACTTC. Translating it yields CASGRGTNSQETQYF.

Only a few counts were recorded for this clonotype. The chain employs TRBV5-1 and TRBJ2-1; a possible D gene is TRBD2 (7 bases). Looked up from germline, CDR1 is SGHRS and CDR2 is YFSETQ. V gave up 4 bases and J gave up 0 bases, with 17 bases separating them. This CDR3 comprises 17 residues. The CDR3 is CASSMGGGQSSYNEQFF. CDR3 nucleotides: TGCGCCAGCAGCATGGGAGGGGGGCAAAGCTCCTACAATGAGCAGTTCTTC.

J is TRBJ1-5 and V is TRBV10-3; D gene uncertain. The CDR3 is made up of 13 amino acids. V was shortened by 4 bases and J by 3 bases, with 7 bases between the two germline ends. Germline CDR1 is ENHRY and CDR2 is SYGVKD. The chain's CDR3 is CAISAGVNQPQHF. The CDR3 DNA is TGTGCCATCAGTGCTGGGGTCAATCAGCCCCAGCATTTT.

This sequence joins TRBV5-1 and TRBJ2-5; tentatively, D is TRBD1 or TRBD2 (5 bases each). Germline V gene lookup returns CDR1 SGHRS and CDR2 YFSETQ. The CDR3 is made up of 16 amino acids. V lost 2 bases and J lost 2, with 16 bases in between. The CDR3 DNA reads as TGCGCCAGCAGCTTCCGGGACCTAGGGCGACAAGAGACCCAGTACTTC. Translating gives CASSFRDLGRQETQYF.

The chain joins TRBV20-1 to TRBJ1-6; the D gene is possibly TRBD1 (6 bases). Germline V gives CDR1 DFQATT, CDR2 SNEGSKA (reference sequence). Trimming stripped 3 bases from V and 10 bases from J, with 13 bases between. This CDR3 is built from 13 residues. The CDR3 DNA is TGCAGTGCTAGGCTGGGGGGCAACTCACCCCTCCACTTT. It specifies CSARLGGNSPLHF.

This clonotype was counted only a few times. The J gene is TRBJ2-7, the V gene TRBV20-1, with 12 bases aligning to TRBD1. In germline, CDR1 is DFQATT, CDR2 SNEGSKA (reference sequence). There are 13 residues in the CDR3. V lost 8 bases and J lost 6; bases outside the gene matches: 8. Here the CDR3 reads CSTPGQGACEQYF. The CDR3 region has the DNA TGCAGTACACCGGGACAGGGGGCTTGCGAGCAGTACTTC.

This CDR3 is CASSPTSGGHNEQFF. The CDR3 coding sequence is TGTGCCAGCAGCCCGACTAGCGGGGGACACAATGAGCAGTTCTTC. The chain combines TRBV12-3 or TRBV12-4 with TRBJ2-1, with 12 bases lining up with TRBD2. The CDR3 spans 15 residues. V trimming: 6 bases; J trimming: 5 bases; junction bases outside the gene matches: 5.

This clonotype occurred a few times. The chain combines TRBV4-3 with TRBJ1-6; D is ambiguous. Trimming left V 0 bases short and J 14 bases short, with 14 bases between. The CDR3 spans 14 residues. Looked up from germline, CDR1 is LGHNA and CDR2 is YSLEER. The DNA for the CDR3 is TGCGCCAGCAGCCAAGATCCCGAGACTCTGTCCCTCCACTTT. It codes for CASSQDPETLSLHF.

This CDR3 is CASSHSLSPTRGHYSYEQYF. For the CDR3, the DNA is TGTGCCAGCAGTCATTCCTTATCCCCCACACGCGGACACTACTCCTACGAGCAGTACTTC. V gene TRBV28 combines with J gene TRBJ2-7; D is perhaps TRBD1 (5 bases). V was pared by 5 bases and J by 0 bases, with 29 bases between. This CDR3 is built from 20 residues. Germline loops: CDR1 MDHEN, CDR2 SYDVKM.

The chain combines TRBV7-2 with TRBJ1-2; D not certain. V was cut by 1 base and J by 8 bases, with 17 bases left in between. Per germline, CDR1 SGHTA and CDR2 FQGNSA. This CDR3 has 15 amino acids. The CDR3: CASSLVADRARGYTF. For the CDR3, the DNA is TGTGCCAGCAGCTTAGTTGCAGACCGAGCGCGAGGCTACACCTTC.

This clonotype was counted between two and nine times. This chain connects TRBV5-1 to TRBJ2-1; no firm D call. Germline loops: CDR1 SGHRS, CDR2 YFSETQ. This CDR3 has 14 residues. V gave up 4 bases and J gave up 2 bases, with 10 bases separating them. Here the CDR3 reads CASSADQTYNEQFF. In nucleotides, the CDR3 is TGCGCCAGCAGCGCGGACCAGACCTACAATGAGCAGTTCTTC.

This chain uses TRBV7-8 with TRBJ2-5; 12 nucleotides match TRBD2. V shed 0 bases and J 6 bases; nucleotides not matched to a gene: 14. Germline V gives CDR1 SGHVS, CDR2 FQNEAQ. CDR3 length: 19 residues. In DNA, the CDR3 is TGTGCCAGCAGCTTAGCTATAGTGACTAGCGGGGGTGTGAAAAAGACCCAGTACTTC. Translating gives CASSLAIVTSGGVKKTQYF.

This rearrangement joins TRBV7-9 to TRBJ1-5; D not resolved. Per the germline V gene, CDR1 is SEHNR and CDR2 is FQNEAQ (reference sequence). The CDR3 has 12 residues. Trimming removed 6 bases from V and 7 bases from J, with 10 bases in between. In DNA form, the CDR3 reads TGTGCCAGCAGTTACACTGAGCAGCCCCAGCATTTT. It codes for CASSYTEQPQHF.

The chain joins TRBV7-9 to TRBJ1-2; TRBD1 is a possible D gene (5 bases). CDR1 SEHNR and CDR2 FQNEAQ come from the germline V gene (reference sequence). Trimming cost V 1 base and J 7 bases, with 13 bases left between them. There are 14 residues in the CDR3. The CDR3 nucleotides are TGTGCCAGCAGCTTAGTGGGCGCTGGGGCTGGCTACACCTTC. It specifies CASSLVGAGAGYTF.

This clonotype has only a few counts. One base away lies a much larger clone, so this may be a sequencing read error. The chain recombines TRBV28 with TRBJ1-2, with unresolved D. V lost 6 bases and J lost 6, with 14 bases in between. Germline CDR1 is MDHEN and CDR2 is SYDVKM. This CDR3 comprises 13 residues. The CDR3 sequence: CASSAKAANGYTF. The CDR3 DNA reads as TGTGCCAGCAGCGCAAAAGCAGCCAATGGCTACACCTTC.

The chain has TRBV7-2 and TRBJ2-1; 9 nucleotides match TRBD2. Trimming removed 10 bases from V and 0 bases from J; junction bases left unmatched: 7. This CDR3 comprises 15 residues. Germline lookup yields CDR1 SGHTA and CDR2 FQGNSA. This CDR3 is CATRTSGHSYNEQFF. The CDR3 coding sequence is TGTGCCACCCGTACTAGCGGGCACTCCTACAATGAGCAGTTCTTC.

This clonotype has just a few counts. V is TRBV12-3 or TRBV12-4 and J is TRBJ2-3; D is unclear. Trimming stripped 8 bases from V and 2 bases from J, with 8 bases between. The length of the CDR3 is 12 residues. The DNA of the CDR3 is TGTGCCAGCCGACGGGTCACAGATACGCAGTATTTT. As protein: CASRRVTDTQYF.

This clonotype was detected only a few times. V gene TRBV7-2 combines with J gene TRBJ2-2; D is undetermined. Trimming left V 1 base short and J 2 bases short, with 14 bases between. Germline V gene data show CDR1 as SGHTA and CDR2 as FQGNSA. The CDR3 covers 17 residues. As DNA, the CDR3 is TGTGCCAGCAGCTTAGATGCCTCAATGGGAAACACCGGGGAGCTGTTTTTT. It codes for CASSLDASMGNTGELFF.

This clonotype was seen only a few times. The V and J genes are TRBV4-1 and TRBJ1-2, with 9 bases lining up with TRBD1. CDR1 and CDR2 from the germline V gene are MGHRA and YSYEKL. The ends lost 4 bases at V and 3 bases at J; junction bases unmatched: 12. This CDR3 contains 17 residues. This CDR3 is CASSPGTAGTGYYGYTF. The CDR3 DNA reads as TGCGCCAGCAGCCCCGGAACCGCGGGGACAGGGTACTATGGCTACACCTTC.

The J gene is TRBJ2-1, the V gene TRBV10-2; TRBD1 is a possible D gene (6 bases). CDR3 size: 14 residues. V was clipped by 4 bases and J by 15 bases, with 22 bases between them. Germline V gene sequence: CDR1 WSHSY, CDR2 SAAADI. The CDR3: CASSGGLSRGDRFF. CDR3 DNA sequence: TGCGCCAGCAGTGGGGGGCTCTCCAGAGGGGATCGGTTCTTC.

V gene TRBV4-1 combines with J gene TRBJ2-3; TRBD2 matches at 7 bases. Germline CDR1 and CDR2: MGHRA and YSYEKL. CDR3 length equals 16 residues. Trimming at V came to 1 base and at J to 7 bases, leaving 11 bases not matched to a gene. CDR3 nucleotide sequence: TGCGCCAGCAGCCAAGCTAGCGGAACCTCGTCGAATACGCAGTATTTT. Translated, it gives CASSQASGTSSNTQYF.

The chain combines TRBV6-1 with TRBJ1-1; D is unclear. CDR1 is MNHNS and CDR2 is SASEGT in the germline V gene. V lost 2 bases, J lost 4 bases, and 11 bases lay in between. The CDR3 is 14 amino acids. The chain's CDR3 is CASSESRSRTEAFF. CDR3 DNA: TGTGCCAGCAGTGAAAGCCGCAGTCGCACTGAAGCTTTCTTT.

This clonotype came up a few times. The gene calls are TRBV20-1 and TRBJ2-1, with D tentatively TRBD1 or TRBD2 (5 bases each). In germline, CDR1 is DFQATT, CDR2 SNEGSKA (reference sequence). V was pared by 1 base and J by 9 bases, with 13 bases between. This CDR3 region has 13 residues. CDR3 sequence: CSARAGTAGEQFF. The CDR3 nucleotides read TGCAGTGCTAGAGCGGGGACCGCCGGTGAGCAGTTCTTC.

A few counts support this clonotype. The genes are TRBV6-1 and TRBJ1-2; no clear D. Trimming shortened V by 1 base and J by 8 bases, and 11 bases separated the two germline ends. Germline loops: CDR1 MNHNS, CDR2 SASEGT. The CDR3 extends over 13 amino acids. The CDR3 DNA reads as TGTGCCAGCAGTGAAGAAGGAGTCCGGGGCTACACCTTC. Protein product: CASSEEGVRGYTF.

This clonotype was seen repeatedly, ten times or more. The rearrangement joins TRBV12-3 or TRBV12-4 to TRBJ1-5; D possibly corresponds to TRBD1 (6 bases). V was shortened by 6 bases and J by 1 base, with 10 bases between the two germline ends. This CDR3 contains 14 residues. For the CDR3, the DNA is TGTGCCAGCAGCCTTGGACAGAGCAATCAGCCCCAGCATTTT. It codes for CASSLGQSNQPQHF.

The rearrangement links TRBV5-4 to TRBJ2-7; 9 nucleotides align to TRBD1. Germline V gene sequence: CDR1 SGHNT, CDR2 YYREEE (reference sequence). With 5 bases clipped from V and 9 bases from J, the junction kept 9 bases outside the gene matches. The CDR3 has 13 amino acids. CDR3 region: CASREGQGFVQYF. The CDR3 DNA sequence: TGTGCCAGCAGGGAAGGACAGGGGTTCGTGCAGTACTTC.